This T cell receptor beta chain was sequenced in a study of T cells in Graves' hyperthyroidism and ophthalmopathy. The CDR3 regions of TCR beta were amplified from RNA transcripts. Initially, a first-round RT-PCR of the TCR CDR3 employed the HTBI primer set. Each CDR3 protein is one row after TCRdb ran MiXCR on the multiplex PCR reads. The table has about 500,000 distinct CDR3 sequences, more than 15% seen once. In its sample, this clonotype was seen many times. Its antigen is currently unknown. This CDR3 comprises 14 residues. Trimming shortened V by 2 bases and J by 6 bases, and 12 bases separated the two germline ends. The germline gives CDR1 SGHTA, CDR2 FQGTGA. Whole-study findings and limits: Most clonotypes expanded in the thyroid (above 0.001) were also present in blood.

This receptor was obtained from a woman between 25 and 40 years old with Graves' ophthalmopathy. The sequenced material came from blood. The rearrangement uses TRBV7-3 and TRBJ2-3; D unclear. CDR3 residues: CASSLVPGWDTQYF. CDR3 sequence (DNA): TGTGCCAGCAGCTTAGTTCCAGGATGGGATACGCAGTATTTT.